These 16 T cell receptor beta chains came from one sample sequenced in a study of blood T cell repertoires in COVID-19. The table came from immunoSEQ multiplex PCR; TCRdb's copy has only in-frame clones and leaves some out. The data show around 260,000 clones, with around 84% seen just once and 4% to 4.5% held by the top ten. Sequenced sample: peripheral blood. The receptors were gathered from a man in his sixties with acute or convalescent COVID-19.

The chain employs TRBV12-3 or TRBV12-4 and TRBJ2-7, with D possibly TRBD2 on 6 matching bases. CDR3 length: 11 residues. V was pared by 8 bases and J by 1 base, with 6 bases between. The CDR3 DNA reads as TGTGCCAGCGCGGGGTCCTACGAGCAGTACTTC. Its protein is CASAGSYEQYF.

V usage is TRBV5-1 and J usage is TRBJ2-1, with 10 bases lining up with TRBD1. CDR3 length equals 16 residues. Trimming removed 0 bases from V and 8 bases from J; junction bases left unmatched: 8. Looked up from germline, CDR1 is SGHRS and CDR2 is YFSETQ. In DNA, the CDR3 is TGCGCCAGCAGCTTGGTAGGGGGACAGGGGCGACATGAGCAGTTCTTC. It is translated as CASSLVGGQGRHEQFF.

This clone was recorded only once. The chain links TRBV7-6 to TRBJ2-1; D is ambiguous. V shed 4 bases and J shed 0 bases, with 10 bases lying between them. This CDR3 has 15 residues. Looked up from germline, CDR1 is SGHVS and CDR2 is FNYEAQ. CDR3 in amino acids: CASSSQRSSYNEQFF. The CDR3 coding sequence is TGTGCCAGCAGCTCCCAGCGTAGCTCCTACAATGAGCAGTTCTTC.

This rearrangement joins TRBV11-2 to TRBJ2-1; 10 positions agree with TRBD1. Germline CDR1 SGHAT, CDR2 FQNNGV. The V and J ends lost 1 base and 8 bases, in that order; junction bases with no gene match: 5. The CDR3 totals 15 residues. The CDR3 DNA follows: TGTGCCAGCAGCTTAGTCCCGGGACAGGGGTATGAGCAGTTCTTC. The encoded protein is CASSLVPGQGYEQFF.

For the CDR3, the DNA is TGTGCCAGCTCACCAAAGCGAGAGTACGAGCAGTACTTC. This translates into CASSPKREYEQYF. The chain combines TRBV18 with TRBJ2-7; D remains ambiguous. The length of the CDR3 is 13 residues. Germline CDR1 and CDR2: KGHSH and LQKENI. V lost 2 bases and J 4 bases, leaving 9 bases between the germline ends.

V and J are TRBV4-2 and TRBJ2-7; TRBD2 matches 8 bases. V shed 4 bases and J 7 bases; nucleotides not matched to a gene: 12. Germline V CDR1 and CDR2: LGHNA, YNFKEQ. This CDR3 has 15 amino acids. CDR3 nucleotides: TGTGCCAGCAGCCCCAGGGGTAGCGGGGCCTTGGAGCAGTACTTC. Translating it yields CASSPRGSGALEQYF.

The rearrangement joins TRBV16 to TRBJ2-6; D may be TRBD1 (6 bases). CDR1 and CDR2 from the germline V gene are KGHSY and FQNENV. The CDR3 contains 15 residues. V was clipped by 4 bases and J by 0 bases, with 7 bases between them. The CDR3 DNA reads TGTGCCAGCAGCCTACAGGGCTCTGGGGCCAACGTCCTGACTTTC. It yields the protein CASSLQGSGANVLTF. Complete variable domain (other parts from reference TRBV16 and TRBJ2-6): GEEVAQTPKHLVRGEGQKAKLYCAPIKGHSYVFWYQQVLKNEFKFLISFQNENVFDETGMPKERFSAKCLPNSPCSLEIQATKLEDSAVYFCASSLQGSGANVLTFGAGSRLTVL.

The CDR3 loop reads CASSLLAGAYTDTQYF. In DNA, the CDR3 is TGCGCCAGCAGCCTTCTAGCGGGAGCGTACACAGATACGCAGTATTTT. This chain links TRBV5-1 with TRBJ2-3, with 10 positions matching TRBD2. The V gene's germline CDR1 is SGHRS and CDR2 YFSETQ. This CDR3 has 16 residues. J gave up 2 bases and V 4 bases, and 7 bases lay outside the gene matches.

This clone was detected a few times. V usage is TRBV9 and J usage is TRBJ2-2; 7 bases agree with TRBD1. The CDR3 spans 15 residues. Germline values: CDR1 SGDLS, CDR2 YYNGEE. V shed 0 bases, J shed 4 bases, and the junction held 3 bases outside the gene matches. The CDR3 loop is CASSVGGQPTGELFF. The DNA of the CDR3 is TGTGCCAGCAGCGTAGGGGGACAGCCCACCGGGGAGCTGTTTTTT.

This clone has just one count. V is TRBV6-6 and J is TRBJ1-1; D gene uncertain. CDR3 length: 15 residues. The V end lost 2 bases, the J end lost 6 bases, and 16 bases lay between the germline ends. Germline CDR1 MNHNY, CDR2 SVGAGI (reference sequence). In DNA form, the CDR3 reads TGTGCCAGCAGTTACCCGCCGTACGGTCGGGCTGAAGCTTTCTTT. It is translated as CASSYPPYGRAEAFF.

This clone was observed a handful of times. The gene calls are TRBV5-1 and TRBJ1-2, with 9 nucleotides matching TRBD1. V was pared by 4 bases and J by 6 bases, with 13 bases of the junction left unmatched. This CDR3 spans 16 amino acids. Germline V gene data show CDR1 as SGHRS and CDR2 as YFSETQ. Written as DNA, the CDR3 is TGCGCCAGCAGCCCGGCGGGGGACAGGGCAAGCAATGGCTACACCTTC. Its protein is CASSPAGDRASNGYTF. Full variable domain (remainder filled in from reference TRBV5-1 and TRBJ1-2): KAGVTQTPRYLIKTRGQQVTLSCSPISGHRSVSWYQQTPGQGLQFLFEYFSETQRNKGNFPGRFSGRQFSNSRSEMNVSTLELGDSALYLCASSPAGDRASNGYTFGSGTRLTVV.

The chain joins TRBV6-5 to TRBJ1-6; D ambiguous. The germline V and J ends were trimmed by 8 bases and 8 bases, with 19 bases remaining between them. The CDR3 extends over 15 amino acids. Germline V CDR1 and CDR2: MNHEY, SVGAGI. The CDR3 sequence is CASGPKQAGDSPLHF. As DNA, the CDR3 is TGTGCCAGCGGACCTAAACAAGCGGGAGATTCACCCCTCCACTTT.

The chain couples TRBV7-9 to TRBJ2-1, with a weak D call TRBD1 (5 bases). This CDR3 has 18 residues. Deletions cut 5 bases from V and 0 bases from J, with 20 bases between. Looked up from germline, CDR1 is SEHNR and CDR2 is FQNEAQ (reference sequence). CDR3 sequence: CASSTQAQDPLSYNEQFF. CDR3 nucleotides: TGTGCCAGCAGCACACAGGCCCAGGACCCGCTCTCCTACAATGAGCAGTTCTTC.

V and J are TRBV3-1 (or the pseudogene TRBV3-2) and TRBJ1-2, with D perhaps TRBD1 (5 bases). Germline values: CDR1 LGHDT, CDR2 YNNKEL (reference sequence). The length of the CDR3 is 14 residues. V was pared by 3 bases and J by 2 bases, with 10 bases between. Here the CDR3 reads CASSQRGGNYGYTF. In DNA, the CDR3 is TGTGCCAGCAGCCAGAGGGGAGGGAACTATGGCTACACCTTC.

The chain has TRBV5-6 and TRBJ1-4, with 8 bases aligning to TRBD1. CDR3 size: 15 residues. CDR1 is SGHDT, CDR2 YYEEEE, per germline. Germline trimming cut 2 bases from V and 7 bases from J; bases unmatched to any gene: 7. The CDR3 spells CASSLPQGAREKLFF. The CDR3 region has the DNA TGTGCCAGCAGCTTACCCCAGGGGGCGCGTGAAAAACTGTTTTTT.

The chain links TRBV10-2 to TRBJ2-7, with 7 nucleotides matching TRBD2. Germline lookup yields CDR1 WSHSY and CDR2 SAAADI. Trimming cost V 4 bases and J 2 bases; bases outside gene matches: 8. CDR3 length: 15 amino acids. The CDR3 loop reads CASSVRGGWAYEQYF. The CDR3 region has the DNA TGCGCCAGCAGTGTAAGGGGAGGGTGGGCCTACGAGCAGTACTTC.